Following are 29 T cell receptor beta chains from one sample sequenced in a study of blood T cell repertoires in COVID-19. The data were produced by immunoSEQ multiplex PCR, yet TCRdb's version contains in-frame clones alone and is incomplete. Found here are some 170,000 clones, about 70% of them singletons; the top ten hold just over 8.5%. The sequencing input was peripheral blood. Receptors were obtained from a woman aged 45-59 years with active or convalescent COVID-19.

The chain employs TRBV30 and TRBJ2-7, with a tentative D call TRBD2 (5 bases). The germline V gene has CDR1 GTSNPN and CDR2 SVGIG (reference sequence). This CDR3 is built from 16 residues. V was clipped by 2 bases and J by 3 bases, with 20 bases between them. This chain's CDR3 is CAWSLRGRRKDYEQYF. CDR3 DNA sequence: TGTGCCTGGAGTCTACGAGGGCGCAGAAAGGACTACGAGCAGTACTTC.

This clone was seen just once. The rearrangement joins TRBV6-2 or TRBV6-3 to TRBJ2-7; 9 nucleotides align to TRBD1. Germline CDR1 and CDR2: MNHEY and SVGEGT. The CDR3 has 17 amino acids. V lost 5 bases, J lost 0 bases, and 11 bases stayed unmatched. The CDR3 bases are TGTGCCAGCAGTACAGGGGGCGCCGGGGGGACCTCCTACGAGCAGTACTTC. Amino acids: CASSTGGAGGTSYEQYF.

The chain's CDR3 is CASSRGTGGLSNQPQHF. The CDR3 bases are TGTGCCAGCAGCCGGGGGACAGGGGGCCTGAGCAATCAGCCCCAGCATTTT. The chain has TRBV7-2 and TRBJ1-5, with TRBD1 matching 12 bases. The J segment lost 1 base and the V segment lost 5 bases, leaving 6 bases of the junction unmatched. The CDR3 contains 17 residues. From germline, CDR1 is SGHTA and CDR2 FQGNSA.

This sequence joins TRBV6-1 and TRBJ1-1, with 9 bases that match TRBD1. Losses at the gene ends were 4 bases for V and 4 bases for J; bases not matched to a gene: 10. Looked up from germline, CDR1 is MNHNS and CDR2 is SASEGT. This CDR3 is 16 amino acids long. The CDR3 nucleotides are TGTGCCAGCAGTGCCCGGACAGGGGCTGCTGGCACTGAAGCTTTCTTT. Its protein product is CASSARTGAAGTEAFF.

CDR3 in DNA: TGTGCCAGCAGTGCCGGGACAGGGGGCCCTGAAGCTTTCTTT. It specifies CASSAGTGGPEAFF. The chain combines TRBV6-1 with TRBJ1-1, with 12 nucleotides matching TRBD1. V was clipped by 4 bases and J by 6 bases; unmatched bases: 3. The CDR3 has 14 residues. CDR1 MNHNS and CDR2 SASEGT come from the germline V gene.

The chain is built from TRBV18 and TRBJ1-1, with a weak D call TRBD1 (6 bases). The CDR3 is 13 residues long. The V end was cut by 7 bases, the J end by 1 base, with 10 bases between. CDR1 is KGHSH, CDR2 LQKENI, per germline. As DNA, the CDR3 is TGTGCCAGCTTTGGGGGCTCGAACACTGAAGCTTTCTTT. Its translation is CASFGGSNTEAFF.

DNA of the CDR3: TGTGCCAGCAGCTTAGGAGAGACAGACCAAGAGACCCAGTACTTC. This translates into CASSLGETDQETQYF. The rearrangement joins TRBV11-3 to TRBJ2-5, with D possibly TRBD1 on 5 matching bases. Germline values: CDR1 SGHNT, CDR2 YENEEA. Trimming stripped 1 base from V and 0 bases from J, with 9 bases between. This CDR3 spans 15 amino acids.

The chain joins TRBV29-1 to TRBJ2-7; the D is unclear. The V gene lost 4 bases and the J gene lost 3 bases, with 19 bases spanning the gap. This CDR3 is 15 amino acids long. The germline CDR1 and CDR2 sequences are SQVTM and ANQGSEA. DNA of the CDR3: TGCAGCGTTGGAACGCCGAGACACCCCCACTACGAGCAGTACTTC. Its protein is CSVGTPRHPHYEQYF.

This clone was counted between two and nine times. The rearrangement uses TRBV16 and TRBJ1-1; D ambiguous. Germline CDR1 KGHSY, CDR2 FQNENV. The CDR3 loop spans 14 amino acids. V was clipped by 0 bases and J by 1 base, with 6 bases between them. The CDR3 reads CASSQSGGNTEAFF. As DNA, the CDR3 is TGTGCCAGCAGCCAATCTGGCGGGAACACTGAAGCTTTCTTT.

A word on this clone: Other DNA sequences in this sample translate to the same CDR3. The chain employs TRBV5-1 and TRBJ1-1, with unresolved D. The CDR3 contains 14 residues. V lost 0 bases and J lost 1, with 7 bases in between. The V gene's germline CDR1 is SGHRS and CDR2 YFSETQ. The CDR3 DNA is TGCGCCAGCAGCTTGGCCCCAGGGAACACTGAAGCTTTCTTT. This gives the protein CASSLAPGNTEAFF.

This rearrangement joins TRBV7-2 to TRBJ1-5, with unresolved D. Trimming left V 5 bases short and J 5 bases short, with 13 bases between. Germline CDR1 and CDR2: SGHTA and FQGNSA. The CDR3 loop spans 14 amino acids. CDR3 nucleotides: TGTGCCAGCAGCGTGCGGGAACTAGATCAGCCCCAGCATTTT. Its translation is CASSVRELDQPQHF.

This CDR3 is CASSFRGNEQFF. Here the CDR3 DNA reads TGTGCCAGCAGCTTCCGGGGGAATGAGCAGTTCTTC. The V gene is TRBV13, the J gene TRBJ2-1; D is perhaps TRBD2 (6 bases). CDR1 is PRHDT, CDR2 FYEKMQ, per germline (reference sequence). The CDR3 contains 12 residues. V gave up 3 bases and J gave up 7 bases, with 7 bases separating them.

The chain carries TRBV5-6 and TRBJ2-7; D is possibly TRBD2 (5 bases). Trimming removed 4 bases at V and 5 bases at J, with 10 bases between. This CDR3 has 12 amino acids. Germline CDR1 SGHDT, CDR2 YYEEEE. This chain's CDR3 is CASSHTRNEQYF. Written as DNA, the CDR3 is TGTGCCAGCAGCCATACTAGGAACGAGCAGTACTTC.

The rearrangement uses TRBV19 and TRBJ1-2, with 7 nucleotides matching TRBD1. The V gene end was trimmed by 6 bases and the J gene end by 4 bases; junction bases not matched to a gene: 17. The germline V gene encodes CDR1 LNHDA and CDR2 SQIVND (reference sequence). This CDR3 contains 17 residues. Here the CDR3 reads CASRKKVDREFGYGYTF. CDR3 coding DNA: TGTGCCAGTAGGAAGAAAGTTGACAGGGAGTTTGGCTATGGCTACACCTTC. The full variable domain, rest sourced from reference TRBV19 and TRBJ1-2, is DGGITQSPKYLFRKEGQNVTLSCEQNLNHDAMYWYRQDPGQGLRLIYYSQIVNDFQKGDIAEGYSVSREKKESFPLTVTSAQKNPTAFYLCASRKKVDREFGYGYTFGSGTRLTVV.

The chain recombines TRBV2 with TRBJ1-2; 7 bases fit TRBD1. The V gene's germline CDR1 is SNHLY and CDR2 FYNNEI. The CDR3 is 14 residues long. Unmatched junction bases numbered 11, after V lost 5 bases and J lost 8 bases. CDR3 bases: TGTGCCAGCAGTCCCAACACAGGGGTGCGGGGCTACACCTTC. As protein: CASSPNTGVRGYTF.

V is TRBV29-1 and J is TRBJ1-2; 8 nucleotides agree with TRBD1. The CDR3 is 14 amino acids. V lost 0 bases to trimming and J lost 4 bases; unmatched junction nucleotides: 4. Germline V gives CDR1 SQVTM, CDR2 ANQGSEA. As DNA, the CDR3 is TGCAGCGTTGAAGACCTCGGACAGGGCTATGGCTACACCTTC. Its protein product is CSVEDLGQGYGYTF.

J is TRBJ2-1 and V is TRBV19, with 8 bases fitting TRBD2. The CDR3 contains 16 residues. The germline CDR1 and CDR2 sequences are LNHDA and SQIVND (reference sequence). Losses at the gene ends were 3 bases for V and 3 bases for J; bases not matched to a gene: 7. DNA of the CDR3: TGTGCCAGTAGTATCCAACCCGGGACTAGCTACAATGAGCAGTTCTTC. Translating gives CASSIQPGTSYNEQFF.

The J gene is TRBJ1-1, the V gene TRBV6-5; TRBD1 matches 7 bases. Germline loops: CDR1 MNHEY, CDR2 SVGAGI. The ends lost 6 bases at V and 7 bases at J; junction bases unmatched: 11. The CDR3 loop spans 14 amino acids. This chain's CDR3 is CASRNSPGQLEAFF. The DNA for the CDR3 is TGTGCCAGCAGAAATTCCCCGGGACAGCTTGAAGCTTTCTTT.

The rearrangement links TRBV30 to TRBJ1-6, with TRBD1 identical over 9 bases. J gave up 11 bases and V 2 bases, and 7 bases lay outside the gene matches. CDR3 length: 14 residues. The germline gives CDR1 GTSNPN, CDR2 SVGIG (reference sequence). CDR3: CAWSRDRVGTPLHF. CDR3 DNA: TGTGCCTGGAGTCGGGACAGGGTGGGGACACCCCTCCACTTT. Looking up the rest from reference TRBV30 and TRBJ1-6 gives the full variable domain: SQTIHQWPATLVQPVGSPLSLECTVEGTSNPNLYWYRQAAGRGLQLLFYSVGIGQISSEVPQNLSASRPQDRQFILSSKKLLLSDSGFYLCAWSRDRVGTPLHFGNGTRLTVT.

The J gene is TRBJ2-1, the V gene TRBV2; 13 bases align to TRBD2. Trimming took 0 bases from V and 1 from J; bases not matched to a gene: 6. The CDR3 runs to 19 residues. Germline assignment: CDR1 SNHLY and CDR2 FYNNEI. CDR3 protein: CASSEARTSGSGSYNEQFF. In nucleotides, the CDR3 is TGTGCCAGCAGTGAAGCCCGGACTAGCGGGAGCGGGTCCTACAATGAGCAGTTCTTC.

The chain has TRBV2 and TRBJ2-2; 7 bases line up with TRBD1. The V gene's germline CDR1 is SNHLY and CDR2 FYNNEI. The CDR3 has 15 residues. V trimming: 5 bases; J trimming: 0 bases; junction bases outside the gene matches: 3. DNA of the CDR3: TGTGCCAGCAGTAGGGACAGCACGAACACCGGGGAGCTGTTTTTT. This translates into CASSRDSTNTGELFF.

Written as DNA, the CDR3 is TGTGCCAGCTCTCCCTCCCCGGGACAGAATTCACCCCTCCACTTT. This codes for CASSPSPGQNSPLHF. This chain uses TRBV18 with TRBJ1-6, with TRBD1 matching over 7 bases. After removal of 6 bases from V and 7 bases from J, the junction contained 9 bases not matched to a gene. Germline V gene lookup returns CDR1 KGHSH and CDR2 LQKENI. CDR3 length: 15 amino acids.

The rearrangement uses TRBV27 and TRBJ1-1; a weak D match, TRBD1 (5 bases). The germline gives CDR1 MNHEY, CDR2 SMNVEV (reference sequence). The CDR3 length is 16 residues. The V end lost 0 bases, the J end lost 4 bases, and 15 bases lay between the germline ends. The CDR3 DNA sequence: TGTGCCAGCAGTTTATCCGCGAGGAGGGGTTCCACTGAAGCTTTCTTT. Its protein is CASSLSARRGSTEAFF.

The rearrangement uses TRBV3-1 (or the pseudogene TRBV3-2) and TRBJ2-5; 14 nucleotides agree with TRBD2. Germline V gives CDR1 LGHDT, CDR2 YNNKEL (reference sequence). Trimming took 4 bases from V and 2 from J; bases not matched to a gene: 6. This CDR3 is built from 17 residues. The CDR3 loop is CASSRRTSGGRQETQYF. The CDR3 DNA is TGTGCCAGCAGCCGCAGGACTAGCGGGGGGAGGCAAGAGACCCAGTACTTC.

V and J are TRBV29-1 and TRBJ2-1; D is possibly TRBD2 (6 bases). Trimming shortened V by 7 bases and J by 7 bases, and 11 bases separated the two germline ends. This CDR3 has 11 amino acids. Germline loops: CDR1 SQVTM, CDR2 ANQGSEA. The DNA for the CDR3 is TGCAGCGCCGACGGGGGAAATGAGCAGTTCTTC. It yields the protein CSADGGNEQFF.

Only one count was recorded for this clone. J is TRBJ1-6 and V is TRBV6-6; D possibly corresponds to TRBD1 (5 bases). The CDR3 covers 15 residues. Germline V gene data show CDR1 as MNHNY and CDR2 as SVGAGI (reference sequence). V was cut by 2 bases and J by 10 bases, with 15 bases left in between. The CDR3 DNA reads as TGTGCCAGCAGTTACGACGGGGGATATGGATCACCCCTCCACTTT. This gives the protein CASSYDGGYGSPLHF.

The table lists this clone with a count of one. This rearrangement joins TRBV6-5 to TRBJ1-1; 9 bases are a match to TRBD1. V was pared by 6 bases and J by 5 bases, with 10 bases of the junction left unmatched. CDR1 and CDR2 from the germline V gene are MNHEY and SVGAGI. This CDR3 region has 15 residues. DNA of the CDR3: TGTGCCAGCAGGACAGGGGGTCTTCGAAAGACTGAAGCTTTCTTT. Its protein is CASRTGGLRKTEAFF.

V and J are TRBV28 and TRBJ2-7; 7 positions match TRBD1. Germline CDR1 is MDHEN and CDR2 is SYDVKM. Unmatched junction bases numbered 5, after V lost 3 bases and J lost 6 bases. This CDR3 spans 13 amino acids. The CDR3 sequence: CASSLAQGFEQYF. The CDR3 nucleotides read TGTGCCAGCAGTTTGGCACAGGGGTTCGAGCAGTACTTC.

This chain connects TRBV6-2 or TRBV6-3 to TRBJ1-2; D is perhaps TRBD1 (6 bases). The CDR3 is 13 residues long. V was trimmed by 4 bases and J by 4 bases, leaving 10 bases between them. CDR1 is MNHEY, CDR2 SVGEGT, per germline. The CDR3 bases are TGTGCCAGCAGTTCCCGACAGGCCTATGGCTACACCTTC. Its protein is CASSSRQAYGYTF.